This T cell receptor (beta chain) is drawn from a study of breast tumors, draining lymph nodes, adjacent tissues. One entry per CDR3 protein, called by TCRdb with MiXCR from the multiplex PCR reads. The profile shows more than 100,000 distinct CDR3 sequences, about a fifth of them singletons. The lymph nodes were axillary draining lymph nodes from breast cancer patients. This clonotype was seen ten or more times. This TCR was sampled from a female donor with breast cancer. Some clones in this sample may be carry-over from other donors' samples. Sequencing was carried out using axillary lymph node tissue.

The CDR3: CAIRGTGKTGELFF. Here the CDR3 DNA reads TGTGCCATCAGGGGGACAGGGAAAACCGGGGAGCTGTTTTTT. The chain links TRBV10-3 to TRBJ2-2; the match to TRBD1 covers 9 bases. With V trimmed by 6 bases and J by 5 bases, 4 bases remained unmatched. This CDR3 has 14 residues. Germline lookup yields CDR1 ENHRY and CDR2 SYGVKD.